The rows below give T cell receptor beta chains drawn from one sample of a study of cytomegalovirus exposure and HLA in healthy donors. Produced via immunoSEQ multiplex PCR; TCRdb's table is partial and in-frame only. The sample yields 100,000 to 150,000 clones, 95% to 96% seen once. Sample: PBMCs. These receptors all stem from a man aged 18 to 30 in good health and CMV-seronegative. Each CDR3 is given with its conserved first and last residue. The order of the fields is CDR3 DNA, CDR3 protein, clone size, J gene, D gene, V gene. A D gene is named only where the DNA matches it firmly. Expanded clones are given a class, and other clones once, few, many or no size at all.

TGCGCCAGCAGCAACAACAGCCCAGGGGGCACTGAAGCTTTCTTT | CASSNNSPGGTEAFF | . | TRBJ1-1 | TRBD1 | TRBV5-1
TGTGCCAGCGCGAGGCTTCTAGGGGAGCTGTTTTTT | CASARLLGELFF | . | TRBJ2-2 | . | TRBV9
TGTGCCAGCAGCGTAATCCCCTCTAGCAATCAGCCCCAGCATTTT | CASSVIPSSNQPQHF | . | TRBJ1-5 | . | TRBV2
TGCGCCAGCAGCTTGGAGGGGCGCAATGAGCAGTTCTTC | CASSLEGRNEQFF | . | TRBJ2-1 | . | TRBV5-1
TGTGCCAGCAGCTATACGTCGGGAGATCTCAACCTCTTCATTGAGCAGTTCTTC | CASSYTSGDLNLFIEQFF | few | TRBJ2-1 | . | TRBV11-3
TGTGCCAGTAGTACTCGGACAGGCGGATCGGGCAATCAGCCCCAGCATTTT | CASSTRTGGSGNQPQHF | . | TRBJ1-5 | TRBD1 | TRBV19
TGCAGCGTTGGGGAAGAGACCCAGGGATTCTTC | CSVGEETQGFF | . | TRBJ2-1 | . | TRBV29-1
TGCGCCAGCAGCCAAGATCAAAAGGGAGGCGAGCAGTACTTC | CASSQDQKGGEQYF | . | TRBJ2-7 | . | TRBV4-3
TGCAGCGTGGGGACTAGCGGGAATGAGCAGTTCTTC | CSVGTSGNEQFF | once | TRBJ2-1 | TRBD2 | TRBV29-1
TGTGCCAGCAGTTACCAGAGGCGGGAGACCCAGTACTTC | CASSYQRRETQYF | . | TRBJ2-5 | . | TRBV6-5
TGTGCCAGCAGCTTGCGTCAGATACTAGCGGGAGGAAGGCACGAGCAGTACTTC | CASSLRQILAGGRHEQYF | . | TRBJ2-7 | TRBD2 | TRBV5-4
TGTGCTAGCAGCTTGACTAGCGGGAACACCGGGGAGCTGTTTTTT | CASSLTSGNTGELFF | once | TRBJ2-2 | TRBD2 | TRBV7-7
TGTGCCAGCAGTCCCACCGGGCCTAGCGGGGCCTACGAGCAGTACTTC | CASSPTGPSGAYEQYF | once | TRBJ2-7 | TRBD2 | TRBV28
TGTGCCAGCAGTTCCCCTGGGCAGGCACTCTACGAGCAGTACTTC | CASSSPGQALYEQYF | . | TRBJ2-7 | . | TRBV28
TGCGCCAGCAGCGATCAGACAGATTCCTACGAGCAGTACTTC | CASSDQTDSYEQYF | . | TRBJ2-7 | . | TRBV5-1
TGTGCCAGCTCACCCCCCTACCGGGACAGAAACACTGAAGCTTTCTTT | CASSPPYRDRNTEAFF | . | TRBJ1-1 | TRBD1 | TRBV18
TGCGCCAGCAGCGCCCAGCGGAACACCGGGGAGCTGTTTTTT | CASSAQRNTGELFF | . | TRBJ2-2 | . | TRBV4-3
TGTGCCAGCAGTTACTGCGACTACGAGCAGTACTTC | CASSYCDYEQYF | . | TRBJ2-7 | . | TRBV6-7
TGTGCCAGCAGCTTAGGACAGGGGCCCGCCGAGCAGTACTTC | CASSLGQGPAEQYF | . | TRBJ2-7 | TRBD1 | TRBV11-3
TGTGCCAGCAGTTACAACTCGAGAGGCGAGCAGTACTTC | CASSYNSRGEQYF | . | TRBJ2-7 | . | TRBV6-5
TGTGCCAGCAGCTCTTGGACAGGGAGTGACTACGAGCAGTACTTC | CASSSWTGSDYEQYF | . | TRBJ2-7 | TRBD1 | TRBV5-6
TGTGCCAGCAGCCCAACTAGCGGCTACGAGCAGTACTTC | CASSPTSGYEQYF | . | TRBJ2-7 | TRBD2 | TRBV9
TGTGCCAGCAGCCCCCGTATGGACATCCCTTCAAATTATTATGGCTACACCTTC | CASSPRMDIPSNYYGYTF | . | TRBJ1-2 | . | TRBV9
TGTGCCAGCAGTCCAACTAGCGGGATCTACGAGCAGTACTTC | CASSPTSGIYEQYF | once | TRBJ2-7 | TRBD2 | TRBV27
TGTGCCAGCAGTGCAGGGGAAGGGACTGAAGCTTTCTTT | CASSAGEGTEAFF | . | TRBJ1-1 | . | TRBV2
TGTGCCAGCAGCTACCCTCAGGGGGGAGTCTACGAGCAGTACTTC | CASSYPQGGVYEQYF | . | TRBJ2-7 | . | TRBV7-6
TGTGCCAGCAGCTTCGTGACAGGGCACTATGGCTACACCTTC | CASSFVTGHYGYTF | . | TRBJ1-2 | TRBD1 | TRBV5-5
TGCGCCAGCAGCTTCAATTCAGGGTTGTTCCAAGAGACCCAGTACTTC | CASSFNSGLFQETQYF | . | TRBJ2-5 | . | TRBV5-1
TGTGCCAGCAGCTTCGGACTAGCCGAGAGCTACAATGAGCAGTTCTTC | CASSFGLAESYNEQFF | . | TRBJ2-1 | TRBD2 | TRBV5-4
TGCAGCGTTCCGGCGGGGGGCTCCTACGAGCAGTACTTC | CSVPAGGSYEQYF | . | TRBJ2-7 | TRBD2 | TRBV29-1
TGTGCCTGGAGTAGGACAGGGCATCAGCCCCAGCATTTT | CAWSRTGHQPQHF | . | TRBJ1-5 | TRBD1 | TRBV30
TGCGCCAGCAGCCAAGAACAGGGGCTGACCGGGGAGCTGTTTTTT | CASSQEQGLTGELFF | . | TRBJ2-2 | TRBD1 | TRBV4-1
TGTGCCTGGACCCGGGGCTCTGGGGCCAACGTCCTGACTTTC | CAWTRGSGANVLTF | . | TRBJ2-6 | . | TRBV30
TGTGCCAGCAGCACCGGGTCGTATATGGGCTACACCTTC | CASSTGSYMGYTF | . | TRBJ1-2 | . | TRBV11-1
TGTGCCAGCAGCCTCGGGACTAGCGGTACGTCCTACGAGCAGTACTTC | CASSLGTSGTSYEQYF | . | TRBJ2-7 | TRBD2 | TRBV9
TGTGCCAGCAGTGAGGACAGGGGACAGCCCCAGCATTTT | CASSEDRGQPQHF | . | TRBJ1-5 | TRBD1 | TRBV6-4
TGTGCCAGCAGCCCGACAGTGCAAGAGACCCAGTACTTC | CASSPTVQETQYF | . | TRBJ2-5 | . | TRBV7-3
TGTGCCAGCAGCACTATTAGCGGGTTGGGTGAGACCCAGTACTTC | CASSTISGLGETQYF | . | TRBJ2-5 | TRBD2 | TRBV13
TGTGCCAGCAGTTTAACCCCACAGGGGGCTGAAGCTTTCTTT | CASSLTPQGAEAFF | . | TRBJ1-1 | TRBD1 | TRBV27
TGTGCCAGCAGTTTAAGCGGGAAGAATAAAGAGACCCAGTACTTC | CASSLSGKNKETQYF | . | TRBJ2-5 | TRBD2 | TRBV28
TGTGCCAGCGGGGACCTCAGGGGGCCTAACTATGGCTACACCTTC | CASGDLRGPNYGYTF | once | TRBJ1-2 | TRBD1 | TRBV13